This T cell receptor beta chain came from a study of T cell responses to AZD1222 COVID-19 vaccine. Study results and limitations: Spike-specific TCRs gained breadth and depth after people received two AZD1222 doses. White British ancestry dominated among donors, who included more females, and clonal diversity was possibly underestimated. Unmutated variant regions are reportedly targeted by nearly half of spike-specific TCRs.

Germline-derived CDR1 and CDR2 are KGHSH and LQKENI. V lost 2 bases and J 5 bases, leaving 12 bases between the germline ends. The CDR3 is 14 residues long. Second-dose recipients at about 4 or about 12 weeks were treated as one pooled group. The repertoire was sequenced with immunoSEQ multiplex PCR; TCRdb's copy has only in-frame clones and lacks some. The sample lists some 81,000 clones; 70% to 90% were seen once. A word on this clone: Antigen specificity is unknown.

The sequences come from peripheral blood, collected 28 days after the second AZD1222 dose. This sequence originates from an adult who received the AZD1222 COVID-19 vaccine. The chain has TRBV18 and TRBJ2-5; D remains unclear. The CDR3 spells CASSPYLPVETQYF. The CDR3 DNA reads as TGTGCCAGCTCACCATATTTACCTGTTGAGACCCAGTACTTC.